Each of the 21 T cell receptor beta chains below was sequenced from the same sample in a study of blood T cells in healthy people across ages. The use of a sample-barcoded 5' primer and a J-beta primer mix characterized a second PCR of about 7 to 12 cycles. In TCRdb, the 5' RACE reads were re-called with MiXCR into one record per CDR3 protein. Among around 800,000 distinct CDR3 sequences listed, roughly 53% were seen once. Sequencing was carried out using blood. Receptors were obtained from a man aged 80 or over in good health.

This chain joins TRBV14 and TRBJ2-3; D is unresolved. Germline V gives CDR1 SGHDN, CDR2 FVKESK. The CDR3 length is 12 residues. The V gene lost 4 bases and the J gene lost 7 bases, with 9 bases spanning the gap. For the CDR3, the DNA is TGTGCCAGCAGCCTTCCGGGTTATACGCAGTATTTT. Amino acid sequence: CASSLPGYTQYF.

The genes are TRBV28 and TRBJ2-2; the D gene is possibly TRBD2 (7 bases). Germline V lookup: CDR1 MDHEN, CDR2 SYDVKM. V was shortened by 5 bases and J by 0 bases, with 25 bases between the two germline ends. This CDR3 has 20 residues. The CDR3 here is CASSQPLGGRWGSNTGELFF. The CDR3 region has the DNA TGTGCCAGCAGTCAGCCTCTGGGGGGGCGATGGGGTTCGAACACCGGGGAGCTGTTTTTT.

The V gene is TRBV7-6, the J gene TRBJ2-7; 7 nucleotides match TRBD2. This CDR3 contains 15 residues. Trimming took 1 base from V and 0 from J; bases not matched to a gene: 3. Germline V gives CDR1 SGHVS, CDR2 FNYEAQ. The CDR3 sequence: CASSLGEGSSYEQYF. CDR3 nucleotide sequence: TGTGCCAGCAGCTTAGGGGAGGGATCCTCCTACGAGCAGTACTTC.

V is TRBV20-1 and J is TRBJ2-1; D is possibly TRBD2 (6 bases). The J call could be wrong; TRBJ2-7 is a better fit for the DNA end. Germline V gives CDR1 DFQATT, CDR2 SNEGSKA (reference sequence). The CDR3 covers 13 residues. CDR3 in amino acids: CSAWASGPHEQYF. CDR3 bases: TGCAGTGCATGGGCCAGCGGGCCACACGAGCAGTACTTC.

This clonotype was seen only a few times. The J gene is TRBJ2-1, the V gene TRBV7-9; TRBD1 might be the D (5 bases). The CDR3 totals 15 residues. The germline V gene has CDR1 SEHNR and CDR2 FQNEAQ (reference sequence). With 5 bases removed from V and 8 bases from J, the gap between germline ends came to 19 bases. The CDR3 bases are TGTGCCAGCAGCCCTCCTTGGGGCGAAACACATGAGCAGTTCTTC. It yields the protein CASSPPWGETHEQFF.

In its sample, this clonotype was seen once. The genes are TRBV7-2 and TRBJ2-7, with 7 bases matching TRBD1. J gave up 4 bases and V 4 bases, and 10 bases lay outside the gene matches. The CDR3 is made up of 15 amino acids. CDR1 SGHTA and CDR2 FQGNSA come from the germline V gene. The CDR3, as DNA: TGTGCCAGCAGCTCGACAGGGCTTCTTTCTTACGAGCAGTACTTC. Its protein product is CASSSTGLLSYEQYF.

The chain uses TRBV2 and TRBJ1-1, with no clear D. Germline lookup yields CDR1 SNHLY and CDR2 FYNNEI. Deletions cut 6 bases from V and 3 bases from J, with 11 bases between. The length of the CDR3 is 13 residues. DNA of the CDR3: TGTGCCAGCAGCACACTGGCGGACACTGAAGCTTTCTTT. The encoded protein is CASSTLADTEAFF.

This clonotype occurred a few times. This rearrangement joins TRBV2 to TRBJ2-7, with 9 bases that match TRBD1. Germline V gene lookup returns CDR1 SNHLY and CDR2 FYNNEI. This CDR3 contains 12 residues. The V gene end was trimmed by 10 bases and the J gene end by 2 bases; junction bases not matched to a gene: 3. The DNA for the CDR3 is TGTGCCACCCGGGACAGGGCCTACGAGCAGTACTTC. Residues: CATRDRAYEQYF.

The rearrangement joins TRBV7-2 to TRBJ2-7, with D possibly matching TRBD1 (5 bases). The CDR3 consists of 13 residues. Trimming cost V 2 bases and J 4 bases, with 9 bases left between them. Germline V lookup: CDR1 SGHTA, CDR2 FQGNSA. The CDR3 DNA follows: TGTGCCAGCAGCTTACCCCAGGGTTACGAGCAGTACTTC. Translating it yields CASSLPQGYEQYF.

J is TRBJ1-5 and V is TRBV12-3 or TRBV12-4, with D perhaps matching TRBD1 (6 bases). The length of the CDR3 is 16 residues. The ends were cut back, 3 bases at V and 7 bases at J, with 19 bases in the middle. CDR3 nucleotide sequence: TGTGCCAGCAGTTTTTGGGCAGGGACTAGGGGGCAGCCCCAGCATTTT. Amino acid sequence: CASSFWAGTRGQPQHF.

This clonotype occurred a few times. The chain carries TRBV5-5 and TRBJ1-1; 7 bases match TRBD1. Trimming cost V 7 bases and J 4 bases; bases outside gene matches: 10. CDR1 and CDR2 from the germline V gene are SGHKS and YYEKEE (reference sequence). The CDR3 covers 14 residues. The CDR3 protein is CASGNRGGITEAFF. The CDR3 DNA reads TGTGCCAGCGGAAACAGGGGCGGGATCACTGAAGCTTTCTTT.

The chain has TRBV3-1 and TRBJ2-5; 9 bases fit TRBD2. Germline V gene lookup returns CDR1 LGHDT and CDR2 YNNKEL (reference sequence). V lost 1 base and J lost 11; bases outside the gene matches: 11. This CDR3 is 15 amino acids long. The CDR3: CASSQVGTSKIGQYF. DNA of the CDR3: TGTGCCAGCAGCCAAGTGGGGACTAGCAAGATCGGGCAGTACTTC.

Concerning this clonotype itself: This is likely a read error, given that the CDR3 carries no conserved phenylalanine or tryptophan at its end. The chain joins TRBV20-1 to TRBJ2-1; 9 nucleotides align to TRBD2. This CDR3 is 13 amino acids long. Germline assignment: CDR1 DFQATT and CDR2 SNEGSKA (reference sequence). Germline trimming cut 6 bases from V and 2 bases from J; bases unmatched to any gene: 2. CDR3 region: CSASGRPYNEQFL. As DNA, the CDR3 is TGCAGTGCCAGCGGGAGGCCCTACAATGAGCAGTTCTTA.

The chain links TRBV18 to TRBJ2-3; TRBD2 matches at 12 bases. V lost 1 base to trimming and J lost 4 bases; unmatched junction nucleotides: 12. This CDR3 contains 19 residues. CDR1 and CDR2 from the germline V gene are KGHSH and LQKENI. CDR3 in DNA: TGTGCCAGCTCACCACAGGTGACTAGCGGGAGTTCACGCGCAGATACGCAGTATTTT. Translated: CASSPQVTSGSSRADTQYF.

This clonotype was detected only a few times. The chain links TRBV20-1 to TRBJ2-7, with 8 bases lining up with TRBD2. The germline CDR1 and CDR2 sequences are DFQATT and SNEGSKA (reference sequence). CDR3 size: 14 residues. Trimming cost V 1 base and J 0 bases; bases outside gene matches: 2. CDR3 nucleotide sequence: TGCAGTGCTAGAGCGACTAGCGACTCCTACGAGCAGTACTTC. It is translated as CSARATSDSYEQYF.

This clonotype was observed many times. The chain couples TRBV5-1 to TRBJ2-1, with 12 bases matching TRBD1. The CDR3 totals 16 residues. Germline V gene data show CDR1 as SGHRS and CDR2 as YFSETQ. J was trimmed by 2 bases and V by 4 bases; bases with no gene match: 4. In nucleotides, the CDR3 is TGCGCCAGCAGCACAGGGACAGGGGGCCCCTACAATGAGCAGTTCTTC. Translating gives CASSTGTGGPYNEQFF.

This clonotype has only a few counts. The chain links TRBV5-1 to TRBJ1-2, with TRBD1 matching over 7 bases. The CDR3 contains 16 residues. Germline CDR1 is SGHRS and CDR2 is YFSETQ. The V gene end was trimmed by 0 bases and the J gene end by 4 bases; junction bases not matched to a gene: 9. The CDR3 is CASSLGGRTGFYGYTF. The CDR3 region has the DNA TGCGCCAGCAGCTTGGGGGGGCGGACAGGATTCTATGGCTACACCTTC.

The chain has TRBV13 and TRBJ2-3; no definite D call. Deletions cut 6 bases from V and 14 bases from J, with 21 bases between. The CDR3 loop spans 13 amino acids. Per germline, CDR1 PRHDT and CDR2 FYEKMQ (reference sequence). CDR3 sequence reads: CASRSTSHRYAYF. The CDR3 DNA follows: TGTGCCAGCAGATCCACTTCGCACAGATACGCGTATTTT. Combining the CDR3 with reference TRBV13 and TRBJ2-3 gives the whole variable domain AAGVIQSPRHLIKEKRETATLKCYPIPRHDTVYWYQQGPGQDPQFLISFYEKMQSDKGSIPDRFSAQQFSDYHSELNMSSLELGDSALYFCASRSTSHRYAYFGPGTRLTVL.

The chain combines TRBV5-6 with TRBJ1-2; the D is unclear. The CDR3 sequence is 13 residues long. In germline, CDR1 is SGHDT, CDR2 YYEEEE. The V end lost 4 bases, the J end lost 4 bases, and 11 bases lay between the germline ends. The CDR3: CASSPVGPYGYTF. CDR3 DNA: TGTGCCAGCAGCCCCGTAGGGCCCTATGGCTACACCTTC.

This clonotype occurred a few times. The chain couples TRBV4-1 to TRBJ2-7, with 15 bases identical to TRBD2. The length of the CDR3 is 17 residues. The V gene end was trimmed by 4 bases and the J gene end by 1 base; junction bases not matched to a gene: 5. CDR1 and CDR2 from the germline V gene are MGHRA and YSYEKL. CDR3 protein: CASSPGTSGRWSYEQYF. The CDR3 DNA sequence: TGCGCCAGCAGCCCTGGGACTAGCGGGAGGTGGTCCTACGAGCAGTACTTC.

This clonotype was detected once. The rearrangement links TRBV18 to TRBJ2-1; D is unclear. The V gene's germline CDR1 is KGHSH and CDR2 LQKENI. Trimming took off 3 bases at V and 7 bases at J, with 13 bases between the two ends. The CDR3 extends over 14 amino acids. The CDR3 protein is CASSPLTQGNEQFF. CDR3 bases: TGTGCCAGCTCACCCCTGACCCAAGGGAATGAGCAGTTCTTC.